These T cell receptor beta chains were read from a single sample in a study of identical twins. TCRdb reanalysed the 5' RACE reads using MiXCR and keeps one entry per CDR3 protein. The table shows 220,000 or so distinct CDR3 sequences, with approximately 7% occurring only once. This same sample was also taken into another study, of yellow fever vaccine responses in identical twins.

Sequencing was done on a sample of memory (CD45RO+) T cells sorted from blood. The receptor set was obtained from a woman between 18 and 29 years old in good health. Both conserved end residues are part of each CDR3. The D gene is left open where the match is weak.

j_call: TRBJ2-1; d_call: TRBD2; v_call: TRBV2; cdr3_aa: CASSWLAGGPNEQFF
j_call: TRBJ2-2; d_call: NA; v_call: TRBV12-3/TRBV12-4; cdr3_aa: CASTQRNTGELFF
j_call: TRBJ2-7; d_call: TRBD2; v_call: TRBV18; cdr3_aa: CASSRLAGSYEQYF
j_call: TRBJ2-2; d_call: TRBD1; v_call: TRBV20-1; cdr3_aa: CSARERSGGWTGELFF
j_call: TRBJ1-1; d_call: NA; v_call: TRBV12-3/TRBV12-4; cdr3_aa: CASTPLGGASTEAFF
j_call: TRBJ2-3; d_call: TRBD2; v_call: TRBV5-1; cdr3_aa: CASSTLGSGGHTDTQYF
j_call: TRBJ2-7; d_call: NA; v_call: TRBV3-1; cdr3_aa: CASSHSGGPYEQYF
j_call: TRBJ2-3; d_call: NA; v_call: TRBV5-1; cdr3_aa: CASRPGTDSSHDF
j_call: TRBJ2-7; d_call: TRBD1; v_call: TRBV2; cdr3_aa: CARKGAGTYEQYF
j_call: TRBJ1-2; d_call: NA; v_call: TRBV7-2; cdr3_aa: CASSPRAGTYGYTF
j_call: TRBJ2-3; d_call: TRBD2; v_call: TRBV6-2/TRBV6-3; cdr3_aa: CASSRESSSGLGVGRTDTQYF
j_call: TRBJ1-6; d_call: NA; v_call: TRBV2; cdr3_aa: CASSRDNNNSPLHF
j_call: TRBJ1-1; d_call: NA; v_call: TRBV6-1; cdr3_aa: CASSSRGALGNTEAFF
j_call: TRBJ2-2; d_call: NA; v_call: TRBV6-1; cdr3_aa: CASRGRENTGELFF
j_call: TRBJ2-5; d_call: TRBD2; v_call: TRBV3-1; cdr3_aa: CASSHSGGRETQYF
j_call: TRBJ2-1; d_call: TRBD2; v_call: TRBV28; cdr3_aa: CASSRTSVEGEQFF
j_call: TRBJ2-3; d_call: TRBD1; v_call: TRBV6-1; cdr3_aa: CASSKTGGTDTQYF
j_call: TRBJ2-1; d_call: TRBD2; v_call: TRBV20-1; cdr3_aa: CSARALAGVNNEQFF
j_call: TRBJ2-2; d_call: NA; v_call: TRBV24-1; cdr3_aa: CATRERDRDTGELFF
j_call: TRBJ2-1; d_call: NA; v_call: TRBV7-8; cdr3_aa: CASSAAAGTRRRDEQFF
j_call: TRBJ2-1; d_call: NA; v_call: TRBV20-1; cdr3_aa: CSARGIGYNEQFF
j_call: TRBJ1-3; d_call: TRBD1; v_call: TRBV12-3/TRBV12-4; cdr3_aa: CASSQPGQSSGNTIYF